This entry concerns a single T cell receptor (beta chain). This specimen comes from a study of cytomegalovirus exposure and HLA in healthy donors. This PCR relied on a set of 60 Vbeta primers and 13 Jbeta primers. Libraries were prepared by immunoSEQ multiplex PCR; TCRdb keeps only in-frame clonotypes and omits some of them. This sample has under 200,000 clones, with around 76% found just once. The ends were cut back, 0 bases at V and 8 bases at J, with 11 bases in the middle. Germline CDR1 reads SGHRS; CDR2 reads YFSETQ. There are 13 residues in the CDR3. This receptor was obtained from a girl between 5 and 17 years old in good health and CMV-seropositive. What was sequenced was PBMCs. The V gene is TRBV5-1, the J gene TRBJ1-2; unclear D gene. The CDR3 region is CASSLDPAKGYTF. DNA for the CDR3: TGCGCCAGCAGCTTGGATCCCGCGAAGGGCTACACCTTC.